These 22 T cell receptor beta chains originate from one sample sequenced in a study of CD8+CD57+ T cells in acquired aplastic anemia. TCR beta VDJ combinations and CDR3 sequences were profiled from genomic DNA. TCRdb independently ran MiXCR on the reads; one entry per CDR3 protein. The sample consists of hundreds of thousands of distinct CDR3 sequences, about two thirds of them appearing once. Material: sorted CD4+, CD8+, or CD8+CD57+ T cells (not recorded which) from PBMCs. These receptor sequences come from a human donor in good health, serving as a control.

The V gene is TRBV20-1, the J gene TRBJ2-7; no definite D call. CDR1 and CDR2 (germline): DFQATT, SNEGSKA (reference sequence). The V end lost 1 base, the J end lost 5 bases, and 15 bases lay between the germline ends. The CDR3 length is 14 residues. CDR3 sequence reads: CSARVSTGYNEQYF. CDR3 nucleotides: TGCAGTGCTAGAGTCTCGACGGGCTACAACGAGCAGTACTTC.

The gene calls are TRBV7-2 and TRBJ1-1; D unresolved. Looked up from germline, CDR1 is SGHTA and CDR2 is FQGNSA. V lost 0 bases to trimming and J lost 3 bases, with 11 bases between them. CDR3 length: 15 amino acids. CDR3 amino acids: CASSLARRVYTEAFF. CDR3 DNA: TGTGCCAGCAGCTTAGCAAGGAGGGTGTACACTGAAGCTTTCTTT.

This CDR3 reads CASSVGASGGTSTFF. The CDR3 bases are TGTGCCAGCAGCGTAGGGGCTAGCGGGGGGACTAGCACTTTCTTT. This rearrangement joins TRBV9 to TRBJ1-1; tentatively, D is TRBD1 (5 bases). The germline gives CDR1 SGDLS, CDR2 YYNGEE. V was clipped by 0 bases and J by 12 bases, with 21 bases between them. CDR3 length equals 15 residues.

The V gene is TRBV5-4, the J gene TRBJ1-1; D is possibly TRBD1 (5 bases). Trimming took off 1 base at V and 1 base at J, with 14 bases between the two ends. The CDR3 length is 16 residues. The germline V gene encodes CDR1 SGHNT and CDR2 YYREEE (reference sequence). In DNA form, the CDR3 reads TGTGCCAGCAGCTTGCCATTAGGGGTTGGGAACACTGAAGCTTTCTTT. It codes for CASSLPLGVGNTEAFF.

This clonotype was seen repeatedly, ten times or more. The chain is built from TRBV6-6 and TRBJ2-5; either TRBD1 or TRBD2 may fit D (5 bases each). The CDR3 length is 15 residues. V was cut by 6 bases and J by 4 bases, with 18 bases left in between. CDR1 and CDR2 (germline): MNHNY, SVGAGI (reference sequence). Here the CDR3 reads CASRNSGSPGETQYF. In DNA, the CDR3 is TGTGCCAGCAGAAATTCAGGGAGTCCGGGAGAGACCCAGTACTTC.

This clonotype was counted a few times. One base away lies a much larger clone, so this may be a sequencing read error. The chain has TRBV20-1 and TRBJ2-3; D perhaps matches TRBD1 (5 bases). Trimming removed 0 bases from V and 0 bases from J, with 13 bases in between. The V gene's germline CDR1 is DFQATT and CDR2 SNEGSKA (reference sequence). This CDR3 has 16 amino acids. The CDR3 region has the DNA TGCAGTGCTAGAGATCCCCGCACAGGTAGCACAGATACGCAGTATTTT. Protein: CSARDPRTGSTDTQYF.

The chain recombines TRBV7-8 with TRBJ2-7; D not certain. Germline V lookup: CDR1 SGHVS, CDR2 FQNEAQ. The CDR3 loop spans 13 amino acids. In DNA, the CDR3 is TGTGCCAGCAGCACGACGTACGATGGGCAGTTCTTCGTC. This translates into CASSTTYDGQFFV.

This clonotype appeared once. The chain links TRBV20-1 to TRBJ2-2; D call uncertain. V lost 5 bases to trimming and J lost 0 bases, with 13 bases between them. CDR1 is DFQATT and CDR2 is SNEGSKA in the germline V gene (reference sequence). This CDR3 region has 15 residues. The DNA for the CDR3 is TGCAGTGCTGGTCCCGGGCCGACGAACACCGGGGAGCTGTTTTTT. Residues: CSAGPGPTNTGELFF.

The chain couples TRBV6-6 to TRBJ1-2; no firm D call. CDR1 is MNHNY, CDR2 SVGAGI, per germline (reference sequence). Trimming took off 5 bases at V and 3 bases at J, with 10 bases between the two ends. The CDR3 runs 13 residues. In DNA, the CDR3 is TGTGCCAGCAGTCGGACTTCGGACTATGGCTACACCTTC. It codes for CASSRTSDYGYTF.

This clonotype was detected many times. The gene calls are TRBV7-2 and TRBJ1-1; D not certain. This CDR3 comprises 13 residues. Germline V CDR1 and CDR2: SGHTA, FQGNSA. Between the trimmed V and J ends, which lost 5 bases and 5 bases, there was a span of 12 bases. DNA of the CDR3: TGTGCCAGCAGCAACCGGGTGCGTACTGAAGCTTTCTTT. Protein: CASSNRVRTEAFF.

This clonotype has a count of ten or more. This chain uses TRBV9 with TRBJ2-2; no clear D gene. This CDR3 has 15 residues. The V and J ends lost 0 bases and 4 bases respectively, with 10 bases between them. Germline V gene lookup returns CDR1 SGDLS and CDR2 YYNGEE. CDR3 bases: TGTGCCAGCAGCGTAGACCAGCTAGGCACCGGGGAGCTGTTTTTT. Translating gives CASSVDQLGTGELFF.

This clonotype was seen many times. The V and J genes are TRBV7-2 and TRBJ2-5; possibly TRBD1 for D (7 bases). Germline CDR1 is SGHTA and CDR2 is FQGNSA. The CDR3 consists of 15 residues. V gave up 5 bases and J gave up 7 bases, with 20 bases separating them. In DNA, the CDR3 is TGTGCCAGCAGCCAAGGACAGGAGGGGTTTAGGACCCAGTACTTC. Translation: CASSQGQEGFRTQYF.

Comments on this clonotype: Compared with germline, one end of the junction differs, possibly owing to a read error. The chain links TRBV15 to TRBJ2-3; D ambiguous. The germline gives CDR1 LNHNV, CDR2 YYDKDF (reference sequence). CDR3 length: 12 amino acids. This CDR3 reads CATSRVGDTHCF. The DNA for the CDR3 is TGTGCCACCAGCAGAGTTGGGGATACGCATTGTTTT.

The CDR3 region is CASSLGASSEAGFTF. DNA of the CDR3: TGTGCCAGCAGCTTAGGTGCCTCCTCTGAAGCTGGCTTTACCTTC. V is TRBV7-7 and J is TRBJ1-2; the D is unclear. The germline V gene has CDR1 SSHAT and CDR2 FNYEAQ (reference sequence). CDR3 length equals 15 residues. Deletions cut 1 base from V and 14 bases from J, with 23 bases between.

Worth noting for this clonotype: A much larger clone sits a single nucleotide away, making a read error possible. The CDR3 bases are TGTGCCACCAGTGATGCAGGGGGTATTGGCTATGGCTACACCTTC. Protein sequence: CATSDAGGIGYGYTF. V gene TRBV24-1 combines with J gene TRBJ1-2; 7 bases are shared with TRBD1. V was clipped by 3 bases and J by 4 bases; unmatched bases: 7. The CDR3 runs 15 residues. CDR1 KGHDR and CDR2 SFDVKD come from the germline V gene.

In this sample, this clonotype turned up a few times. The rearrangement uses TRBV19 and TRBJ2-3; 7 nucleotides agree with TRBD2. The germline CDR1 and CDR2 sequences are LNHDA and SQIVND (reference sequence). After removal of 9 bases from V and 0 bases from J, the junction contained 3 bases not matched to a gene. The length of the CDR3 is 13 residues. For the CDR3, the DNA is TGTGCCAGCACTAGCGTGAGCACAGATACGCAGTATTTT. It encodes CASTSVSTDTQYF.

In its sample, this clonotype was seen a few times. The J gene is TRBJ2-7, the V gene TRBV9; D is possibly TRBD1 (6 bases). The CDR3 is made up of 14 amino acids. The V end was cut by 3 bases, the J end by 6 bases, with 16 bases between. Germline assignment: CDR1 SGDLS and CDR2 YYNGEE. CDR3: CASSAGAQGSEQYF. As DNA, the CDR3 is TGTGCCAGCAGCGCAGGGGCCCAGGGGAGCGAGCAGTACTTC.

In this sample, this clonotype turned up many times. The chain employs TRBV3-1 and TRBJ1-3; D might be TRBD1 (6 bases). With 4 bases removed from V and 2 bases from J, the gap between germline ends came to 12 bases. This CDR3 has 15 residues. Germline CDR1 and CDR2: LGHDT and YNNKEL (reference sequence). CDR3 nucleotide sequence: TGTGCCAGCAGCCCTACAGGGAAAGCTGGAAACACCATATATTTT. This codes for CASSPTGKAGNTIYF.

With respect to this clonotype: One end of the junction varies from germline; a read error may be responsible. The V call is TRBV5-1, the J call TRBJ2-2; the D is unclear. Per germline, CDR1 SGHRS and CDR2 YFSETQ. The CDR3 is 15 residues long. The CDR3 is CASSWRSHNTGELFF. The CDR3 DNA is TGTGCCAGCAGTTGGCGGTCACATAACACCGGGGAGCTGTTTTTT.

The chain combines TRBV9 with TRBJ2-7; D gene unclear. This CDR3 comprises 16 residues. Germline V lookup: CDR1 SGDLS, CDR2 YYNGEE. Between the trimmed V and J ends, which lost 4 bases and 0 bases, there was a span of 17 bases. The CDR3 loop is CASSLVAGDFSYEQYF. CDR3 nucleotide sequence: TGTGCCAGCAGCTTAGTTGCTGGCGATTTCTCCTACGAGCAGTACTTC.

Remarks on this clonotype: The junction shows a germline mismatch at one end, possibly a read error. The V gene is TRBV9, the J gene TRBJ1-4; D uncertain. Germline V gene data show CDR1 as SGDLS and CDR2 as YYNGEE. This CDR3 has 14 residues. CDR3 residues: CASSTKKGGPYDLF. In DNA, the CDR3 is TGTGCCAGCAGCACAAAGAAGGGCGGTCCATACGATCTTTTT.

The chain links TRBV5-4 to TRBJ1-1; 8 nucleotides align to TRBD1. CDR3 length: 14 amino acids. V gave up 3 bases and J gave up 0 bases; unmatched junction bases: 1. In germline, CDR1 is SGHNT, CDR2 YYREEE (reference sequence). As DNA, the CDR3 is TGTGCCAGCAGCTCGGGACAGGTGAACACTGAAGCTTTCTTT. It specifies CASSSGQVNTEAFF.